The clone carrying this TCR beta chain showed up just once. This record belongs to a study of cytomegalovirus exposure and HLA in healthy donors. PCR primers comprised 60 Vbeta and 13 Jbeta primers. Repertoires were generated with immunoSEQ multiplex PCR, while TCRdb's copy carries only in-frame clones and drops some. The sample carries about 110,000 clones, 70% to 80% recorded once. Trimming at V came to 2 bases and at J to 0 bases, leaving 7 bases not matched to a gene. Germline loops: CDR1 GTSNPN, CDR2 SVGIG (reference sequence). The CDR3 spans 16 residues. The chain uses TRBV30 and TRBJ1-5, with 7 bases identical to TRBD1. Sequenced sample: PBMCs. This sequence originates from a female donor in good health and CMV-seropositive. The CDR3 loop reads CAWSSAGTVSNQPQHF. The CDR3 DNA reads as TGTGCCTGGAGTTCAGCCGGGACAGTTAGCAATCAGCCCCAGCATTTT.